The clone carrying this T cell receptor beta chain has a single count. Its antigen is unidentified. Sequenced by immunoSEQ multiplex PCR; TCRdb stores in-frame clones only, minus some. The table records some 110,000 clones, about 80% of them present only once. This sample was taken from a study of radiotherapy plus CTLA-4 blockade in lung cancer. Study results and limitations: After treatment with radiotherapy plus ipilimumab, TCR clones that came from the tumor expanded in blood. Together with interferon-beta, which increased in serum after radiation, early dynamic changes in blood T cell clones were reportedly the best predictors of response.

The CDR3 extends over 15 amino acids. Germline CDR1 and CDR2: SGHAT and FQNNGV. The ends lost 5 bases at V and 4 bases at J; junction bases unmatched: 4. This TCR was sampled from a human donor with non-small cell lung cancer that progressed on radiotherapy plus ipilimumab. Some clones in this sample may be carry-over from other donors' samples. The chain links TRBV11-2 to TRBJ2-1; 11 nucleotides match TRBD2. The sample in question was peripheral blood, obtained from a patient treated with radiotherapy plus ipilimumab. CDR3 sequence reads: CASSHTSGGYNEQFF. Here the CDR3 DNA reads TGTGCCAGCAGCCACACTAGCGGGGGTTACAATGAGCAGTTCTTC.